This TCR beta chain was found in a study of blood T cell repertoires in COVID-19 (dated by TCRdb to 2019 to 2021). About the investigation overall: Samples covering the acute and convalescent phases of COVID-19 were provided by collaborators in the United States, Italy and Spain. The prospective study material was composed of cDNA or gDNA derived from T cells, B-cell-depleted T cells, or PBMCs. Where HLA class I and class II types were available, the types were taken from metadata supplied by the sample provider, not from assay-based typing. A de-identified subject ID, COVID-19 status, age in years and sex were almost always included in the sample metadata. The samples were drawn from the first 160 participants of the ongoing ImmuneRACE study and from 950 to 1,500 subjects provided by 6 global collaborators. Subjects who had been exposed to COVID-19, were actively infected with it, or had recovered from it provided the deeply sampled blood TCRbeta repertoires that made up the dataset. The repertoires were released in a freely available public database intended as a resource for research on the immune response to SARS-CoV-2. Beyond this particular receptor, the publication reports: How much clinical and demographic metadata was included differed by source and by participant, and the metadata was provided uncurated.

TCRbeta CDR3 regions were amplified from genomic DNA by means of the immunoSEQ Assay, a bias-controlled multiplex PCR. Turning to the authors' computational methods: The number of nucleated cells in each sample was estimated by amplification of reference gene primers within the assay. Sequence reads were collapsed and filtered to measure the absolute abundance of every unique TCRbeta CDR3 rearrangement. For each sample, productive Simpson clonality was calculated by taking the square root of Simpson's diversity index across productive rearrangements. The source is immuneACCESS, and TCRdb retained only in-frame sequences with V and J called. Part of the clones is not carried over; for the studies checked, unresolved V genes explain less than half of this, and the remainder is unexplained. V, J and clone size reflect that table, while D and trimming were determined from the DNA. In this sample the table shows 300,000 to 400,000 clones, about 88% of which occur a single time. Clones ranked in the top ten supply more than 0.95% of the sample.

In the prospective study, participants were roughly 18 to 95 years old, resided in 24 geographic areas of the United States, and were enrolled through a virtual design. In the prospective study, cohorts were assigned on the basis of participant-reported clinical history obtained from a screening survey and a study questionnaire. Recovered participants in ImmuneRACE Cohort 3 were defined by two consecutive negative NP/OP PCR tests, clearance by a healthcare professional, or resolution of symptoms. Each participant in the prospective study had whole blood, serum and a nasopharyngeal or oropharyngeal swab collected by mobile phlebotomists. Over a roughly 2-month period, participants in the prospective study had the option of providing additional blood draws and questionnaires. Prospective study blood samples were shipped either frozen or at room temperature before DNA extraction. Note on this clone: Its antigen is not yet known. No quality values exist for individual bases; no much larger clone is one base distant.

V is shortened by 3 bases, J by 2 bases, and the region joining them spans 11 bases. Including the terminal cysteine and phenylalanine, the CDR3 comprises 14 residues. This entry keeps only the CDR3 DNA: 42 bases, framed from base 1. Reading the germline V gene gives CDR1 SGHAT and CDR2 FQNNGV. The rearranged segments are TRBV11-2 and TRBJ2-7; matching of 6 bases hints at TRBD1 as the D gene. Sample: PBMCs or T cells enriched from blood (not recorded which). The receptor was derived from a woman in her late teens or twenties who had recovered from COVID-19. The CDR3 region has the sequence CASSFIGQTYEQYF. The nucleotide sequence is given as TGTGCCAGCAGCTTTATAGGACAGACCTACGAGCAGTACTTC.